This TCR beta chain was recorded in a study of T cell repertoires in aging, cancer and after chemotherapy. Study-wide background: Donor ages fell into six groups from 30 or younger up to 70 or older. The full dataset contained 8.5 million to 10 million TCR reads.

Whole-study findings and limits: Across the chemotherapy interval, each cancer cohort showed higher median generation probability, suggesting thymic rebound. Compared with age-matched healthy donors, untreated hematological or solid cancer patients showed higher blood TCR clonality.

Peripheral blood genomic DNA, not sorted cells or RNA, was the template. Germline V gene lookup returns CDR1 GTSNPN and CDR2 SVGIG (reference sequence). CDR3 length: 15 residues. The V gene end was trimmed by 3 bases and the J gene end by 6 bases; junction bases not matched to a gene: 8. Rearranged V-D-J TRB sequences were amplified with a mixed TRB-A/B primer pool. Each CDR3 protein gets one entry after TCRdb re-called the multiplex PCR reads with MiXCR. This sample has around 9,600 distinct CDR3 sequences; roughly two fifths occur once, and the top ten carry roughly 3.5%. This clonotype has just a few counts. Its antigen remains unidentified.

This chain connects TRBV30 to TRBJ2-2; the match to TRBD1 covers 9 bases. This TCR derives from a human donor in good health. The sequencing input was blood. The CDR3, as DNA: TGTGCCTGGAGGGACAGGGGAGTCCTCGCCGGGGAGCTGTTTTTT. Translation gives CAWRDRGVLAGELFF.